The 27 T cell receptor beta chains presented below share a single source sample, sequenced in a study of glioma-infiltrating T cells after dendritic cell vaccination. Libraries were prepared by immunoSEQ multiplex PCR; TCRdb keeps only in-frame clonotypes and omits some of them. This table holds approximately 48,000 clones, 70% to 90% found once. Time point meaning: after dendritic cell vaccination, including at tumor progression/relapse. The starting material was blood, obtained after dendritic cell vaccination. The receptors stem from a human donor with glioblastoma.

The rearrangement uses TRBV6-6 and TRBJ1-1; D is unclear. Germline V gene lookup returns CDR1 MNHNY and CDR2 SVGAGI (reference sequence). The V and J ends lost 5 bases and 0 bases respectively, with 13 bases between them. The CDR3 is made up of 15 amino acids. CDR3 DNA sequence: TGTGCCAGCAGTACCCCTGGCGGGGTGAACACTGAAGCTTTCTTT. It encodes CASSTPGGVNTEAFF.

The V call is TRBV1, the J call TRBJ1-1. TRBV1 is classified as a pseudogene. The CDR3 consists of 16 residues. CDR3 in amino acids: CTSSQAPQKEDTEAFF. CDR3 nucleotides: TGCACCAGCAGCCAGGCCCCACAGAAGGAGGACACTGAAGCTTTCTTT.

The chain couples TRBV15 to TRBJ2-5; TRBD2 is a possible D gene (5 bases). V was shortened by 6 bases and J by 4 bases, with 15 bases between the two germline ends. The CDR3 loop spans 14 amino acids. Per the germline V gene, CDR1 is LNHNV and CDR2 is YYDKDF (reference sequence). CDR3 sequence reads: CATRVTGTRETQYF. The DNA of the CDR3 is TGTGCCACCAGAGTTACGGGAACGAGAGAGACCCAGTACTTC.

V usage is TRBV2 and J usage is TRBJ1-1; D is uncertain. Germline-derived CDR1 and CDR2 are SNHLY and FYNNEI. V lost 7 bases and J 0 bases, leaving 12 bases between the germline ends. The CDR3 length is 14 residues. The CDR3 reads CASTNSRVNTEAFF. The CDR3 bases are TGTGCCAGCACAAACTCTCGGGTGAACACTGAAGCTTTCTTT. Filled out from reference TRBV2 and TRBJ1-1, the complete variable domain reads EPEVTQTPSHQVTQMGQEVILRCVPISNHLYFYWYRQILGQKVEFLVSFYNNEISEKSEIFDDQFSVERPDGSNFTLKIRSTKLEDSAMYFCASTNSRVNTEAFFGQGTRLTVV.

The rearrangement links TRBV4-2 to TRBJ1-4; possible D gene TRBD1, 5 bases. V dropped 0 bases and J dropped 0 bases, with 11 bases sitting between them. Germline V gene data show CDR1 as LGHNA and CDR2 as YNFKEQ. This CDR3 has 17 amino acids. The CDR3 nucleotides are TGTGCCAGCAGCCAAGAAGCCAGGGCTGCAACTAATGAAAAACTGTTTTTT. It is translated as CASSQEARAATNEKLFF.

V is TRBV9 and J is TRBJ2-3; D ambiguous. The CDR3 has 16 amino acids. CDR1 and CDR2 from the germline V gene are SGDLS and YYNGEE. Trimming stripped 1 base from V and 1 base from J, with 13 bases between. CDR3 sequence reads: CASSVLAVPRTDTQYF. For the CDR3, the DNA is TGTGCCAGCAGCGTACTCGCGGTACCGCGCACAGATACGCAGTATTTT.

This sequence joins TRBV5-4 and TRBJ2-1, with D possibly TRBD2 on 5 matching bases. Trimming removed 1 base from V and 9 bases from J, with 11 bases in between. The CDR3 consists of 13 residues. CDR1 is SGHNT and CDR2 is YYREEE in the germline V gene (reference sequence). CDR3 region: CASSLTSMPEQFF. In DNA, the CDR3 is TGTGCCAGCAGCTTGACTAGTATGCCTGAGCAGTTCTTC.

The CDR3 sequence is CASSRTQAGTDTQYF. CDR3 sequence (DNA): TGTGCCAGCAGCCGCACTCAGGCCGGCACAGATACGCAGTATTTT. The chain combines TRBV7-2 with TRBJ2-3; D remains unclear. The CDR3 length is 15 residues. CDR1 and CDR2 from the germline V gene are SGHTA and FQGNSA. V lost 5 bases, J lost 1 base, and 13 bases lay in between. The entire variable domain, with the rest obtained from reference TRBV7-2 and TRBJ2-3, is as follows: GAGVSQSPSNKVTEKGKDVELRCDPISGHTALYWYRQSLGQGLEFLIYFQGNSAPDKSGLPSDRFSAERTGGSVSTLTIQRTQQEDSAVYLCASSRTQAGTDTQYFGPGTRLTVL.

The chain has TRBV6-5 and TRBJ2-5; D remains unclear. V was trimmed by 0 bases and J by 5 bases, leaving 7 bases between them. Looked up from germline, CDR1 is MNHEY and CDR2 is SVGAGI. The CDR3 is made up of 13 amino acids. The CDR3 loop is CASSYSTRETQYF. The CDR3 nucleotides read TGTGCCAGCAGTTACTCGACTCGGGAGACCCAGTACTTC.

V usage is TRBV5-8 and J usage is TRBJ1-4; 9 positions match TRBD1. The germline gives CDR1 SGHTS, CDR2 YDEGEE. After removal of 4 bases from V and 0 bases from J, the junction contained 7 bases not matched to a gene. This CDR3 contains 17 residues. Here the CDR3 reads CASSIGTGFATNEKLFF. In nucleotides, the CDR3 is TGTGCCAGCAGCATAGGGACAGGGTTTGCAACTAATGAAAAACTGTTTTTT.

The J gene is TRBJ2-2, the V gene TRBV11-3; no definite D call. Per germline, CDR1 SGHNT and CDR2 YENEEA. The V and J ends lost 3 bases and 7 bases respectively, with 9 bases between them. This CDR3 has 13 residues. CDR3 DNA sequence: TGTGCCAGCAGCTTCTACGGTGGCGGGGAGCTGTTTTTT. It specifies CASSFYGGGELFF.

The chain links TRBV4-3 to TRBJ2-1; 7 bases match TRBD2. Germline CDR1 reads LGHNA; CDR2 reads YSLEER. The CDR3 sequence is 15 residues long. J gave up 7 bases and V 3 bases, and 9 bases lay outside the gene matches. The CDR3 sequence: CASSQQGGPWNEQFF. The CDR3 DNA reads as TGCGCCAGCAGCCAGCAGGGAGGGCCGTGGAATGAGCAGTTCTTC.

This chain connects TRBV7-3 to TRBJ2-1, with 9 positions matching TRBD1. The CDR3 is 15 residues long. V lost 4 bases to trimming and J lost 2 bases; unmatched junction nucleotides: 3. Germline-derived CDR1 and CDR2 are SGHTA and FQGTGA. The CDR3 is CASSSTGGAYNEQFF. The CDR3 region has the DNA TGTGCCAGCAGCTCAACAGGGGGCGCCTACAATGAGCAGTTCTTC. The whole variable domain, filled in from reference TRBV7-3 and TRBJ2-1, reads GAGVSQTPSNKVTEKGKYVELRCDPISGHTALYWYRQSLGQGPEFLIYFQGTGAADDSGLPNDRFFAVRPEGSVSTLKIQRTERGDSAVYLCASSSTGGAYNEQFFGPGTRLTVL.

This rearrangement joins TRBV27 to TRBJ1-2; D is uncertain. Germline loops: CDR1 MNHEY, CDR2 SMNVEV (reference sequence). The CDR3 spans 14 residues. V dropped 5 bases and J dropped 4 bases, with 14 bases sitting between them. The CDR3 bases are TGTGCCAGCAGTCCACCGGGAGCTTTCTATGGCTACACCTTC. It is translated as CASSPPGAFYGYTF.

This chain joins TRBV5-4 and TRBJ1-2, with D perhaps TRBD1 (6 bases). The germline CDR1 and CDR2 sequences are SGHNT and YYREEE (reference sequence). CDR3 length: 14 residues. V shed 4 bases and J shed 0 bases, with 10 bases lying between them. As DNA, the CDR3 is TGTGCCAGCAGCCTACAGGGAGCTAACTATGGCTACACCTTC. Its translation: CASSLQGANYGYTF.

The chain uses TRBV7-2 and TRBJ2-3, with D possibly TRBD2 on 6 matching bases. The V gene's germline CDR1 is SGHTA and CDR2 FQGNSA. CDR3 length: 13 residues. With 1 base removed from V and 8 bases from J, the gap between germline ends came to 10 bases. CDR3: CASSLGREATQYF. As DNA, the CDR3 is TGTGCCAGCAGCTTAGGGCGGGAAGCTACGCAGTATTTT. Drawing the rest from reference TRBV7-2 and TRBJ2-3, the complete variable domain is GAGVSQSPSNKVTEKGKDVELRCDPISGHTALYWYRQSLGQGLEFLIYFQGNSAPDKSGLPSDRFSAERTGGSVSTLTIQRTQQEDSAVYLCASSLGREATQYFGPGTRLTVL.

V gene TRBV27 combines with J gene TRBJ1-1; 7 bases match TRBD1. The CDR3 runs to 18 residues. V lost 6 bases to trimming and J lost 3 bases; unmatched junction nucleotides: 19. Per the germline V gene, CDR1 is MNHEY and CDR2 is SMNVEV (reference sequence). CDR3 sequence (DNA): TGTGCCAGCAGGCTTAGAAAAACAGGGATCCAGGGGGACACTGAAGCTTTCTTT. This translates into CASRLRKTGIQGDTEAFF.

The CDR3 reads CASSPDRSDEQFF. The CDR3 DNA follows: TGCGCCAGCAGCCCAGACAGGTCCGATGAGCAGTTCTTC. This chain links TRBV5-1 with TRBJ2-1, with a weak D call TRBD1 (6 bases). V was trimmed by 4 bases and J by 8 bases, leaving 13 bases between them. The CDR3 is 13 amino acids. Germline CDR1 is SGHRS and CDR2 is YFSETQ.

The J gene is TRBJ2-7, the V gene TRBV29-1; D may be TRBD2 (5 bases). Germline V gives CDR1 SQVTM, CDR2 ANQGSEA. The CDR3 spans 15 residues. V lost 2 bases and J 3 bases, leaving 17 bases between the germline ends. The CDR3 nucleotides read TGCAGCGTTGAAACTGCGGGCGGGCCCCTCTACGAGCAGTACTTC. Translating gives CSVETAGGPLYEQYF.

This chain connects TRBV6-6 to TRBJ1-1, with TRBD1 identical over 10 bases. After removal of 4 bases from V and 4 bases from J, the junction contained 3 bases not matched to a gene. Germline V gene sequence: CDR1 MNHNY, CDR2 SVGAGI (reference sequence). The CDR3 loop spans 14 amino acids. The DNA for the CDR3 is TGTGCCAGCAGTTGGGACAGGGGCTCCACTGAAGCTTTCTTT. Translated: CASSWDRGSTEAFF.

This chain links TRBV30 with TRBJ1-5; D unresolved. V lost 0 bases and J lost 3, with 9 bases in between. CDR3 length: 14 residues. Germline assignment: CDR1 GTSNPN and CDR2 SVGIG (reference sequence). The CDR3 sequence is CAWSVSINNQPQHF. The CDR3 nucleotides read TGTGCCTGGAGTGTATCCATCAACAATCAGCCCCAGCATTTT. The full variable domain, completed using reference TRBV30 and TRBJ1-5, is SQTIHQWPATLVQPVGSPLSLECTVEGTSNPNLYWYRQAAGRGLQLLFYSVGIGQISSEVPQNLSASRPQDRQFILSSKKLLLSDSGFYLCAWSVSINNQPQHFGDGTRLSIL.

The chain carries TRBV4-2 and TRBJ2-1; D perhaps matches TRBD1 (6 bases). The CDR3 sequence is 16 residues long. Germline V lookup: CDR1 LGHNA, CDR2 YNFKEQ. Trimming removed 1 base from V and 5 bases from J, with 15 bases in between. The CDR3 region is CASSQGFRGYNNEQFF. The CDR3 DNA sequence: TGTGCCAGCAGCCAAGGATTTAGGGGGTATAACAATGAGCAGTTCTTC.

The chain combines TRBV9 with TRBJ2-1, with 8 bases identical to TRBD2. The CDR3 length is 15 residues. V lost 4 bases, J lost 5 bases, and 8 bases stayed unmatched. Germline lookup yields CDR1 SGDLS and CDR2 YYNGEE. CDR3 loop: CASSPGTRTDNEQFF. The CDR3 DNA follows: TGTGCCAGCAGCCCCGGGACTAGGACAGACAATGAGCAGTTCTTC.

The chain employs TRBV2 and TRBJ1-1, with 10 bases matching TRBD1. The germline V gene encodes CDR1 SNHLY and CDR2 FYNNEI. The trim removed 4 bases at V and 5 bases at J, leaving 4 bases unmatched. The CDR3 has 14 amino acids. The CDR3 here is CASSGQGASTEAFF. CDR3 nucleotides: TGTGCCAGCAGTGGACAGGGGGCGAGTACTGAAGCTTTCTTT.

The chain uses TRBV7-9 and TRBJ1-2, with 8 bases identical to TRBD1. The CDR3 has 16 amino acids. The ends lost 1 base at V and 4 bases at J; junction bases unmatched: 8. Germline assignment: CDR1 SEHNR and CDR2 FQNEAQ (reference sequence). CDR3 sequence (DNA): TGTGCCAGCAGCTTAGGCGAGACAGGGGATGGCTATGGCTACACCTTC. This codes for CASSLGETGDGYGYTF.

The chain has TRBV6-5 and TRBJ2-5; TRBD2 matches 12 bases. The J call is in doubt because the DNA end fits TRBJ2-7 better. Germline V gives CDR1 MNHEY, CDR2 SVGAGI. The CDR3 is 14 amino acids. The CDR3 region is CATKGLAGNYEQYF. The DNA of the CDR3 is TGTGCCACCAAAGGACTAGCGGGAAACTACGAGCAGTACTTC.

The rearrangement links TRBV19 to TRBJ1-5; maybe TRBD1 (5 bases). CDR3 length equals 15 residues. The germline CDR1 and CDR2 sequences are LNHDA and SQIVND (reference sequence). V shed 10 bases and J shed 0 bases, with 16 bases lying between them. CDR3 sequence (DNA): TGTGCCACTAAACAGGAGACTTATAGCAATCAGCCCCAGCATTTT. It codes for CATKQETYSNQPQHF.